Listed below are T cell receptor beta chains from one sample, sequenced in a study of T-cell reconstitution after alpha-beta-depleted transplantation in children. TCRdb ran MiXCR on the PCR reads and lists one entry per CDR3 protein. In the table there are over 200,000 distinct CDR3 sequences, 8% to 10% of which are singletons. The sequencing used PBMCs from the stem cell graft donor, collected from the stem cell graft. Every receptor here comes from a human donor who donated a stem cell graft to a child with acute lymphoblastic leukemia. The CDR3 runs from the conserved cysteine through the conserved F or W. The order of the fields is clone size, J gene, V gene, D gene, CDR3 DNA, CDR3 protein. The D gene is left open where the match is weak. Rows may omit the clone size; those that give it use once, few, many or a size class.

clone size: NA
J gene: TRBJ1-1
V gene: TRBV12-3/TRBV12-4
D gene: NA
CDR3 DNA: TGTGCCAGCAGCCGGATAGGGACTGAAGCTTTCTTT
CDR3 protein: CASSRIGTEAFF

clone size: many
J gene: TRBJ2-1
V gene: TRBV24-1
D gene: TRBD1
CDR3 DNA: TGTGCCACCAGTGACCAGGCGCCGGGACAGGGCGCCTACAATGAGCAGTTCTTC
CDR3 protein: CATSDQAPGQGAYNEQFF

clone size: NA
J gene: TRBJ1-6
V gene: TRBV5-1
D gene: NA
CDR3 DNA: TGCGCCAGCAGCTTAGGGGAGCCAAATAATTCACCCCTCCACTTT
CDR3 protein: CASSLGEPNNSPLHF

clone size: NA
J gene: TRBJ1-2
V gene: TRBV28
D gene: TRBD1
CDR3 DNA: TGTGCCAGCAGCGACAGGGGTTCGGGCGGCTACACCTTC
CDR3 protein: CASSDRGSGGYTF

clone size: many
J gene: TRBJ2-7
V gene: TRBV28
D gene: TRBD2
CDR3 DNA: TGTGCTTTGGGGACTAGTAATTCTTACGAGCAGTACTTC
CDR3 protein: CALGTSNSYEQYF

clone size: NA
J gene: TRBJ2-1
V gene: TRBV20-1
D gene: NA
CDR3 DNA: TGCTGTGCTGGGGGCCGGGACATTACATACAAAATGAGTATCGATGAGCAGTTCTTC
CDR3 protein: CCAGGRDITYKMSIDEQFF

clone size: many
J gene: TRBJ2-7
V gene: TRBV20-1
D gene: TRBD1
CDR3 DNA: TGCAGTGCTAGAGGGGGGAACAGGGGTATTACCTACGAGCAGTACTTC
CDR3 protein: CSARGGNRGITYEQYF

clone size: NA
J gene: TRBJ1-2
V gene: TRBV12-3/TRBV12-4
D gene: NA
CDR3 DNA: TGTGCCAGCAGTTTAATGGCAGCCCCTCGTGCTGGCTACACCTTC
CDR3 protein: CASSLMAAPRAGYTF

clone size: many
J gene: TRBJ2-2
V gene: TRBV6-5
D gene: TRBD2
CDR3 DNA: TGTGCCAGCAGTTCGACTAGCGTCGACACCGGGGAGCTGTTTTTT
CDR3 protein: CASSSTSVDTGELFF

clone size: many
J gene: TRBJ2-3
V gene: TRBV2
D gene: NA
CDR3 DNA: TGTGCCAGCAGAGGCAGGGACACAGATACGCAGTATTTT
CDR3 protein: CASRGRDTDTQYF

clone size: many
J gene: TRBJ2-2
V gene: TRBV10-3
D gene: NA
CDR3 DNA: TGTGCCATCACTCATAGCGGAAACACCGGGGAGCTGTTTTTT
CDR3 protein: CAITHSGNTGELFF

clone size: NA
J gene: TRBJ2-1
V gene: TRBV9
D gene: NA
CDR3 DNA: TGTGCCAGCAGCGGGAAGGGGGGGAATGAGCAGTTCTTC
CDR3 protein: CASSGKGGNEQFF

clone size: NA
J gene: TRBJ1-5
V gene: TRBV15
D gene: TRBD1
CDR3 DNA: TGTGCCACCAGCAGAGATAAGGCAGGGGGTCAGCCCCAGCATTTT
CDR3 protein: CATSRDKAGGQPQHF

clone size: NA
J gene: TRBJ2-1
V gene: TRBV11-1
D gene: TRBD2
CDR3 DNA: TGTGCCAGCAGCTTAGCGCGTCGAGCGGGGGGGGGCAAATACAATGAGCAGTTCTTC
CDR3 protein: CASSLARRAGGGKYNEQFF

clone size: NA
J gene: TRBJ1-2
V gene: TRBV6-5
D gene: NA
CDR3 DNA: TGTGCCAGCAGTTACTCGACCGAAATTAACTATGGCTACACCTTC
CDR3 protein: CASSYSTEINYGYTF

clone size: NA
J gene: TRBJ2-5
V gene: TRBV7-2
D gene: NA
CDR3 DNA: TGTGCCAGCAGCTTCGGACTTGGGGGAGAGACCCAGTACTTC
CDR3 protein: CASSFGLGGETQYF

clone size: NA
J gene: TRBJ2-1
V gene: TRBV20-1
D gene: NA
CDR3 DNA: TGCAGTGCTCCGGGTCTAGATGAGCAGTTCTTC
CDR3 protein: CSAPGLDEQFF

clone size: many
J gene: TRBJ1-2
V gene: TRBV7-2
D gene: NA
CDR3 DNA: TGTGCCAGCAGCTTAGGAGTTGGGGGTCTAAACTATGGCTACACCTTC
CDR3 protein: CASSLGVGGLNYGYTF

clone size: many
J gene: TRBJ1-2
V gene: TRBV7-9
D gene: NA
CDR3 DNA: TGTGCCAGCAGCCCCAGTGGGTGGGGCTACACCTTC
CDR3 protein: CASSPSGWGYTF

clone size: many
J gene: TRBJ2-2
V gene: TRBV12-3/TRBV12-4
D gene: NA
CDR3 DNA: TGTGCCAGCAGCCCCGGTTCCACCGGCCACGGGGAGCTGTTTTTT
CDR3 protein: CASSPGSTGHGELFF

clone size: NA
J gene: TRBJ1-2
V gene: TRBV20-1
D gene: TRBD1
CDR3 DNA: TGCAGTGCTAGTCTCACTGACAGGGGGCCACGCTATACTAACTATGGCTACACCTTC
CDR3 protein: CSASLTDRGPRYTNYGYTF

clone size: many
J gene: TRBJ2-5
V gene: TRBV12-3/TRBV12-4
D gene: TRBD1
CDR3 DNA: TGTGCCAGCAGTCCTCCACAGGGGTGGACCCAGTACTTC
CDR3 protein: CASSPPQGWTQYF

clone size: few
J gene: TRBJ2-7
V gene: TRBV7-9
D gene: NA
CDR3 DNA: TGTGCCAGCAGATCCGGGACTGTAACCTACGAGCAGTACTTC
CDR3 protein: CASRSGTVTYEQYF

clone size: few
J gene: TRBJ2-7
V gene: TRBV7-2
D gene: TRBD2
CDR3 DNA: TGTGCCAGCTGCGTGGGGGGGGGCTACGAGCAGTACTTC
CDR3 protein: CASCVGGGYEQYF

clone size: NA
J gene: TRBJ1-2
V gene: TRBV6-1
D gene: TRBD1
CDR3 DNA: TGTGCCAGCAGCCGACCGGGACAGGGGGGCTATGGCTACACCTTC
CDR3 protein: CASSRPGQGGYGYTF

clone size: many
J gene: TRBJ2-4
V gene: TRBV12-3/TRBV12-4
D gene: NA
CDR3 DNA: TGTGCCAGCGGTAAATCGGGACACGGCATTCAGTACTTC
CDR3 protein: CASGKSGHGIQYF

clone size: many
J gene: TRBJ1-5
V gene: TRBV10-3
D gene: NA
CDR3 DNA: TGTGCCATCAGTGTGGTCAATCAGCCCCAGCATTTT
CDR3 protein: CAISVVNQPQHF

clone size: many
J gene: TRBJ2-7
V gene: TRBV4-2
D gene: NA
CDR3 DNA: TGTGCCAGGTTCGGGGGGACACCTCTCTCCTACGAGCAGTACTTC
CDR3 protein: CARFGGTPLSYEQYF